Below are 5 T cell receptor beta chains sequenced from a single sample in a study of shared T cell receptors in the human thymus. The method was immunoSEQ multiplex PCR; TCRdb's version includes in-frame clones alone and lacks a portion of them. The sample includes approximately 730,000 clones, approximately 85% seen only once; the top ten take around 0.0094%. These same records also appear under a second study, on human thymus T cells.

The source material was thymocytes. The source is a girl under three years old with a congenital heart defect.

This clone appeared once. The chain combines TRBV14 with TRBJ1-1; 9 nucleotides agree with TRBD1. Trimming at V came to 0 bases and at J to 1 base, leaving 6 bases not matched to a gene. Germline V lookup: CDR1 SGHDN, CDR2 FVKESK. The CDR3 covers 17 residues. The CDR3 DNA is TGTGCCAGCAGCCAAGACCCGGGACAGGGTCCGAACACTGAAGCTTTCTTT. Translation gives CASSQDPGQGPNTEAFF.

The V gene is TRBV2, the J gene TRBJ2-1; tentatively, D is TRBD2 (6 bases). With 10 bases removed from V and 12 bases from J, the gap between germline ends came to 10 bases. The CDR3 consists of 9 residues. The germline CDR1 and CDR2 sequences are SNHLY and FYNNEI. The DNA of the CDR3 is TGTGCCACCCAGGGAGGGCAGTTCTTC. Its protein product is CATQGGQFF.

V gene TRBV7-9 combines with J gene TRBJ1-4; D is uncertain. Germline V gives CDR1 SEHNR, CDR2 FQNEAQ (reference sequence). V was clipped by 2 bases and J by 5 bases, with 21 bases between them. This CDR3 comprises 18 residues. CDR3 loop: CASSLSARSGGRNEKLFF. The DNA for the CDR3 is TGTGCCAGCAGCTTATCCGCAAGGTCGGGAGGGAGGAATGAAAAACTGTTTTTT.

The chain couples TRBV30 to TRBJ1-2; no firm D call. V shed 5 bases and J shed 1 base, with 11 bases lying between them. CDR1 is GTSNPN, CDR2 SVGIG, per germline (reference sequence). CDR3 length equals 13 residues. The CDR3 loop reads CAWAPRVNYGYTF. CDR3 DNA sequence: TGTGCCTGGGCACCCCGAGTTAACTATGGCTACACCTTC.

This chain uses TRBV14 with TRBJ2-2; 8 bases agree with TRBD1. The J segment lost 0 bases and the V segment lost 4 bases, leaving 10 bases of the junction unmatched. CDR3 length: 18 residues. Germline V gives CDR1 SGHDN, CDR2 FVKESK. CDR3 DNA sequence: TGTGCCAGCAGCCCGGGACAGGAGCTTACCCCGAACACCGGGGAGCTGTTTTTT. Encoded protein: CASSPGQELTPNTGELFF.